These 12 T cell receptor beta chains came from one sample sequenced in a study of T-cell memory formation after mild COVID-19 (dated by TCRdb to about 2021). Library preparation employed 5' RACE. Sequenced on an Illumina NovaSeq 6000. The public sequencing data were trimmed at Q25 with fastp and processed into clonotypes with MiXCR by TCRdb, which kept only in-frame beta chains. Each CDR3 protein appears once, grouped with its most common genes and DNA. A total of just over 60,000 distinct CDR3 sequences appear in this sample, 9.3% of them only once. Approximately 1.1% of the sample goes to the ten largest clones. The source material was PBMCs or a T cell subset sorted from them (not recorded which). These receptors originate from a man between 18 and 35 years old who had mild COVID-19 (a few samples of this study predate the infection). The sample titles of this study are shuffled in the database, so cell type and time point are left out; the donor was told from shared clones.

The chain uses TRBV7-9 and TRBJ2-1, with D possibly being TRBD1 or TRBD2 (5 bases each). The germline V and J ends were trimmed by 5 bases and 7 bases, with 24 bases remaining between them. Per the germline V gene, CDR1 is SEHNR and CDR2 is FQNEAQ (reference sequence). This CDR3 has 17 residues. In DNA form, the CDR3 reads TGTGCCAGCAGCACAATCAGAGGGGCCCCCAGGACGAATGAGCAGTTCTTC. Translating gives CASSTIRGAPRTNEQFF. Together with reference TRBV7-9 and TRBJ2-1, the CDR3 gives the full variable domain: DTGVSQNPRHKITKRGQNVTFRCDPISEHNRLYWYRQTLGQGPEFLTYFQNEAQLEKSRLLSDRFSAERPKGSFSTLEIQRTEQGDSAMYLCASSTIRGAPRTNEQFFGPGTRLTVL.

The chain uses TRBV6-5 and TRBJ2-3, with 10 positions matching TRBD1. Trimming took 4 bases from V and 4 from J; bases not matched to a gene: 5. Per germline, CDR1 MNHEY and CDR2 SVGAGI. CDR3 size: 15 residues. The CDR3 bases are TGTGCCAGCAGTTCCCGGGACAGGGGTTCAGATACGCAGTATTTT. This translates into CASSSRDRGSDTQYF.

This CDR3 is CASSFYYEAFF. The CDR3 DNA is TGTGCCAGCAGCTTTTATTATGAAGCTTTCTTT. This chain links TRBV7-2 with TRBJ1-1; D gene ambiguous. Germline V gives CDR1 SGHTA, CDR2 FQGNSA. Trimming shortened V by 3 bases and J by 7 bases, and 6 bases separated the two germline ends. The CDR3 extends over 11 amino acids.

The J gene is TRBJ2-5, the V gene TRBV18, with TRBD2 identical over 8 bases. Germline V gene sequence: CDR1 KGHSH, CDR2 LQKENI. The CDR3 loop spans 15 amino acids. The ends lost 3 bases at V and 1 base at J; junction bases unmatched: 4. CDR3 residues: CASSPSAGGQETQYF. The DNA of the CDR3 is TGTGCCAGCTCACCTTCGGCGGGGGGCCAAGAGACCCAGTACTTC.

This clonotype was recorded a few times. The chain joins TRBV2 to TRBJ2-7, with D unclear. V lost 6 bases and J 3 bases, leaving 9 bases between the germline ends. The CDR3 has 12 amino acids. Germline assignment: CDR1 SNHLY and CDR2 FYNNEI. Here the CDR3 DNA reads TGTGCCAGCAGATATCTGTTCTACGAGCAGTACGTC. Translating it yields CASRYLFYEQYV.

The rearrangement links TRBV10-3 to TRBJ2-3; TRBD2 agrees at 11 bases. The junction had 0 bases not matched to a gene; V was cut back by 0 bases and J by 4 bases. The CDR3 totals 15 residues. Germline V gene data show CDR1 as ENHRY and CDR2 as SYGVKD. CDR3 in amino acids: CAISESSGGADTQYF. The CDR3 nucleotides read TGTGCCATCAGTGAGTCTAGCGGGGGGGCAGATACGCAGTATTTT.

There are many counts of this clonotype. The genes are TRBV7-8 and TRBJ2-3, with D tentatively TRBD1 (5 bases). CDR3 length equals 14 residues. V lost 5 bases and J lost 0, with 9 bases in between. Germline lookup yields CDR1 SGHVS and CDR2 FQNEAQ. The CDR3 nucleotides are TGTGCCAGCAGCGATCGACAGAGCACAGATACGCAGTATTTT. This translates into CASSDRQSTDTQYF.

A word on this clonotype: Germline and junction disagree at one end, which may indicate a read error. This chain joins TRBV7-2 and TRBJ2-3, with TRBD2 matching 12 bases. Germline V gene lookup returns CDR1 SGHTA and CDR2 FQGNSA. The CDR3 consists of 15 residues. The chain's CDR3 is CASSLAGGPSDTQYF. The CDR3, as DNA: TGTGCCAGCAGCCTAGCGGGGGGGCCTTCAGATACGCAGTATTTT.

This clonotype appeared many times. DNA for the CDR3: TGCGCCAGCAGCTTGGGGGTGAGCGGGCGACAAGAGACCCAGTACTTC. Amino acids: CASSLGVSGRQETQYF. The chain couples TRBV5-1 to TRBJ2-5, with TRBD2 as a possible D gene (6 bases). Looked up from germline, CDR1 is SGHRS and CDR2 is YFSETQ. The V gene lost 0 bases and the J gene lost 2 bases, with 14 bases spanning the gap. This CDR3 comprises 16 residues.

The chain uses TRBV6-1 and TRBJ1-2; D is undetermined. The V end was cut by 4 bases, the J end by 4 bases, with 7 bases between. Germline V gives CDR1 MNHNS, CDR2 SASEGT. This CDR3 spans 12 amino acids. This CDR3 reads CASSAAPYGYTF. Written as DNA, the CDR3 is TGTGCCAGCAGTGCGGCTCCCTATGGCTACACCTTC.

The gene calls are TRBV18 and TRBJ2-7; 8 positions agree with TRBD1. The CDR3 spans 15 residues. J was trimmed by 0 bases and V by 3 bases; bases with no gene match: 4. From germline, CDR1 is KGHSH and CDR2 LQKENI. The CDR3 DNA is TGTGCCAGCTCACCTGGGACAGGAAGCTCCTACGAGCAGTACGTC. It specifies CASSPGTGSSYEQYV.

The V gene is TRBV27, the J gene TRBJ2-1, with D possibly TRBD1 on 5 matching bases. The V end was cut by 4 bases, the J end by 6 bases, with 19 bases between. Germline CDR1 and CDR2: MNHEY and SMNVEV (reference sequence). There are 16 residues in the CDR3. The CDR3 sequence: CASSSPLAGLVNEQFF. The CDR3 DNA is TGTGCCAGCAGTTCCCCTCTGGCAGGGCTAGTCAATGAGCAGTTCTTC.